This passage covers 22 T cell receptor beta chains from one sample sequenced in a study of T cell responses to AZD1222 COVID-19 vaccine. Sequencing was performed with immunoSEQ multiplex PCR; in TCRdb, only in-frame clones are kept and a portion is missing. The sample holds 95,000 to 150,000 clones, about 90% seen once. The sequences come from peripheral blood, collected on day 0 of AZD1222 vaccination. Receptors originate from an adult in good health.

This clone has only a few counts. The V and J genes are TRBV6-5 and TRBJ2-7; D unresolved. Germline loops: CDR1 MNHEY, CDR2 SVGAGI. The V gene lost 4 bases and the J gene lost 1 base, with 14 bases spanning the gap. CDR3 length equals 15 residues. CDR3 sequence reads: CASSFTADLSYEQYF. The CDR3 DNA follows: TGTGCCAGCAGTTTCACAGCTGATCTATCCTACGAGCAGTACTTC.

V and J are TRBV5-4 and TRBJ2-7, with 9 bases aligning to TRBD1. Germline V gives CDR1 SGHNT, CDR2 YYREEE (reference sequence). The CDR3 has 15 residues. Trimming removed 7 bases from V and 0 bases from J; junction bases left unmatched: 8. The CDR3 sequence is CASSPRDRVSYEQYF. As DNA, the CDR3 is TGTGCCAGCTCCCCCAGGGACAGGGTCTCCTACGAGCAGTACTTC.

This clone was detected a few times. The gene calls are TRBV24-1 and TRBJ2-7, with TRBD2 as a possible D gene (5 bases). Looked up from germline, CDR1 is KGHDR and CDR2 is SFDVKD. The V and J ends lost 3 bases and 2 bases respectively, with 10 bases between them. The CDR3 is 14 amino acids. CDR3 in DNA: TGTGCCACCAGTGATGCGCGGGCGCCCTACGAGCAGTACTTC. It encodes CATSDARAPYEQYF.

CDR3 DNA: TGTGCCATCAGTGAGACAGGGTCCAACTATGGCTACACCTTC. It encodes CAISETGSNYGYTF. This chain connects TRBV10-3 to TRBJ1-2; the D gene is possibly TRBD1 (6 bases). Germline V gene sequence: CDR1 ENHRY, CDR2 SYGVKD. The CDR3 loop spans 14 amino acids. V lost 2 bases to trimming and J lost 2 bases, with 9 bases between them.

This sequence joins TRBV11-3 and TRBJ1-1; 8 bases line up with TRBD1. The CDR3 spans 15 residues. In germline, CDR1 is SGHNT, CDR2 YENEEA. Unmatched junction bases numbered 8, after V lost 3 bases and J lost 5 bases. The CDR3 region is CASSFWTGLVTEAFF. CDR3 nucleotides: TGTGCCAGCAGCTTTTGGACAGGGCTGGTAACTGAAGCTTTCTTT.

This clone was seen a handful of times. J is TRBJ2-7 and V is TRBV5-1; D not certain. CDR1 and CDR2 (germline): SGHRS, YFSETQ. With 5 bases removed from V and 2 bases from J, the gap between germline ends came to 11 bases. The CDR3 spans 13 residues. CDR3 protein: CASSLTNAYEQYF. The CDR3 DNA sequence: TGCGCCAGCAGTTTAACGAATGCCTACGAGCAGTACTTC.

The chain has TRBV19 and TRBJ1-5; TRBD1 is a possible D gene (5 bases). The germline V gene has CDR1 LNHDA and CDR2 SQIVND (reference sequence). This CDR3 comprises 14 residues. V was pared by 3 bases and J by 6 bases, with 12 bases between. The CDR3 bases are TGTGCCAGTAGTATGTCCCAGGGCAGTCAGCCCCAGCATTTT. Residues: CASSMSQGSQPQHF.

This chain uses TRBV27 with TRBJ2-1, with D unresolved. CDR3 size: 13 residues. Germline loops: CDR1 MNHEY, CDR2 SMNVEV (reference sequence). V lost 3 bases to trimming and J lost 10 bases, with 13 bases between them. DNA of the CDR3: TGTGCCAGCAGTTTGTTCAACCCCGGGGAGCAGTTCTTC. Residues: CASSLFNPGEQFF.

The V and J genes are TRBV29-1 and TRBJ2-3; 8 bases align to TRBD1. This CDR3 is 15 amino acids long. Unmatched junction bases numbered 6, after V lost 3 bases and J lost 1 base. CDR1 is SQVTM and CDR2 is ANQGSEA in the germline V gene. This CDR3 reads CSVDRTGQGTDTQYF. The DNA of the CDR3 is TGCAGCGTTGACCGAACGGGACAGGGCACAGATACGCAGTATTTT.

In DNA, the CDR3 is TGTGCCAGCAACTCCCACAGGGGACTGAACACTGAAGCTTTCTTT. Its protein is CASNSHRGLNTEAFF. V and J are TRBV11-2 and TRBJ1-1, with TRBD1 identical over 7 bases. The CDR3 totals 15 residues. Germline assignment: CDR1 SGHAT and CDR2 FQNNGV. Trimming cost V 7 bases and J 0 bases; bases outside gene matches: 8.

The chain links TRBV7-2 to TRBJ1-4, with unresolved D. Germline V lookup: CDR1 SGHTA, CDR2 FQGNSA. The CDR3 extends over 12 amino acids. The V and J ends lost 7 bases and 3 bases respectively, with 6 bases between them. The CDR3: CASNFPNEKLFF. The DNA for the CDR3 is TGTGCCAGCAACTTCCCTAATGAAAAACTGTTTTTT.

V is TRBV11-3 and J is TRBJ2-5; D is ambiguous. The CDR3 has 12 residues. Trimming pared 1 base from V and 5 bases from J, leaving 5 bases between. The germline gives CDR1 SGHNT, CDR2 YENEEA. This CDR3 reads CASSLGRETQYF. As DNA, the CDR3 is TGTGCCAGCAGCTTAGGTCGGGAGACCCAGTACTTC.

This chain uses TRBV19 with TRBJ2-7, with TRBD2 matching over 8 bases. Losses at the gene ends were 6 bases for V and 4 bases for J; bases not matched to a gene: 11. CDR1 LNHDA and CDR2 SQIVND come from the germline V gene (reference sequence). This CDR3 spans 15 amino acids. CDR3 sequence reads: CASSPGRREGYEQYF. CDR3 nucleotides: TGTGCCAGTAGCCCCGGGAGACGGGAGGGGTACGAGCAGTACTTC. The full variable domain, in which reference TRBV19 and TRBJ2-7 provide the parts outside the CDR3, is DGGITQSPKYLFRKEGQNVTLSCEQNLNHDAMYWYRQDPGQGLRLIYYSQIVNDFQKGDIAEGYSVSREKKESFPLTVTSAQKNPTAFYLCASSPGRREGYEQYFGPGTRLTVT.

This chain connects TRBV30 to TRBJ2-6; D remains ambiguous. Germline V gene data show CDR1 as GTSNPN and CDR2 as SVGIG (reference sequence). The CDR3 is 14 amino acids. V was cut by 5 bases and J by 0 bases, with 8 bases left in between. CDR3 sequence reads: CAWCRASGANVLTF. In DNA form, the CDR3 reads TGTGCCTGGTGTAGGGCCTCTGGGGCCAACGTCCTGACTTTC.

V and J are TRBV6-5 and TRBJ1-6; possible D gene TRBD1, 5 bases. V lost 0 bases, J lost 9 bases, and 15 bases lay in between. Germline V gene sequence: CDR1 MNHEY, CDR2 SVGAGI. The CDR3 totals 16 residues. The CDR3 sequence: CASSYSNQGSGSPLHF. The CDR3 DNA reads TGTGCCAGCAGTTACTCGAATCAGGGATCGGGTTCACCCCTCCACTTT.

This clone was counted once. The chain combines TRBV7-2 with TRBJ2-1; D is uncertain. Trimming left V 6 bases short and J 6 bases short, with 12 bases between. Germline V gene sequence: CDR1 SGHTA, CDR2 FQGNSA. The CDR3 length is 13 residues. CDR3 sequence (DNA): TGTGCCAGCAGGCCCCCTTGGACCAATGAGCAGTTCTTC. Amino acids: CASRPPWTNEQFF.

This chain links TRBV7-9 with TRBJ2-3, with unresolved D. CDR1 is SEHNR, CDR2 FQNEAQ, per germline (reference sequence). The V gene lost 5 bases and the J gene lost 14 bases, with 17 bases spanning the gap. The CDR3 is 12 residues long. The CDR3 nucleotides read TGTGCCAGCAGCCCAAACCGAACCCTCGGGTATTTT. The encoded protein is CASSPNRTLGYF.

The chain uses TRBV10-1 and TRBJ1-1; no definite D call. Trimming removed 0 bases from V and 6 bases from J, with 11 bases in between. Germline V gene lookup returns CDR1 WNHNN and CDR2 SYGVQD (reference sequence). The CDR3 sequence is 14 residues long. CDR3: CASSESVGRSEAFF. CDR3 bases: TGCGCCAGCAGTGAGTCGGTTGGCCGCTCTGAAGCTTTCTTT.

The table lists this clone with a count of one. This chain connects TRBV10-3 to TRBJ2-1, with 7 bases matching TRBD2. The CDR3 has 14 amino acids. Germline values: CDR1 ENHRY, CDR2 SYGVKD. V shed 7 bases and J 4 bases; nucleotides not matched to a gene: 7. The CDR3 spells CAITTTSEYNEQFF. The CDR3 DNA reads TGTGCCATCACCACAACTAGCGAGTACAATGAGCAGTTCTTC.

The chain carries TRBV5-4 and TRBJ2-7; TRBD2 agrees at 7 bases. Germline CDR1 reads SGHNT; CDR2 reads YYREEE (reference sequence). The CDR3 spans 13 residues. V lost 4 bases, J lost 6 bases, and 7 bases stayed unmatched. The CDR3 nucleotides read TGTGCCAGCAGCCCATGGGGAGGGCGCGAGCAGTACTTC. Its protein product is CASSPWGGREQYF.

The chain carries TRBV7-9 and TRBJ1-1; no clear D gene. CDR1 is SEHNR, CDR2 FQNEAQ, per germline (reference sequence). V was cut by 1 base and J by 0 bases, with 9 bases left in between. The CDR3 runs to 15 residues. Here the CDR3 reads CASSLGVGMNTEAFF. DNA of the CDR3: TGTGCCAGCAGCTTAGGGGTAGGGATGAACACTGAAGCTTTCTTT.

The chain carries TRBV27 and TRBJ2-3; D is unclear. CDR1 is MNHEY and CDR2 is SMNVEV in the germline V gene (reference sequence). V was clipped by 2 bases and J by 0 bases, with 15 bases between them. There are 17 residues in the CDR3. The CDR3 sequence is CASSLRSPPVSTDTQYF. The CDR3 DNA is TGTGCCAGCAGTTTACGTAGCCCACCGGTTAGCACAGATACGCAGTATTTT.